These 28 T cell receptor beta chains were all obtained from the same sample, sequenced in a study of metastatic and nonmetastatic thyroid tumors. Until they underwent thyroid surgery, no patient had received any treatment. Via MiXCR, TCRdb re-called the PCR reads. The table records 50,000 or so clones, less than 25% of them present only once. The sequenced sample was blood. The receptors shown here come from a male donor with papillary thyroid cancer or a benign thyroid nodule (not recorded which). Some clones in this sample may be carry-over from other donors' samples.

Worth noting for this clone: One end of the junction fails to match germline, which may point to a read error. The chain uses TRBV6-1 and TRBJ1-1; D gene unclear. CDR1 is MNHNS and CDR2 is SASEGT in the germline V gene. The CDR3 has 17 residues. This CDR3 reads CVSSENGGPHRNTEAFF. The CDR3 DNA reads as TGTGTCAGCAGTGAAAATGGTGGACCCCACAGGAACACTGAAGCTTTCTTT.

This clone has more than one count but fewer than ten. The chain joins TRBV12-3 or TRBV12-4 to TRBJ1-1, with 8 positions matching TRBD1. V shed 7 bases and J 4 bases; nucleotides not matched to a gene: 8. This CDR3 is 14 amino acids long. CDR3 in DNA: TGTGCCAGCACCTCGACAGGGGAGGGCACTGAAGCTTTCTTT. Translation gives CASTSTGEGTEAFF.

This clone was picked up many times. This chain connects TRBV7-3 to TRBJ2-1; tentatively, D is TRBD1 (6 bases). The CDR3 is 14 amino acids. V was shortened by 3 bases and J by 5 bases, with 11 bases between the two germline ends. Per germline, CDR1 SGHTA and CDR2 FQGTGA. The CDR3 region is CASSFGQGHNEQFF. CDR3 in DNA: TGTGCCAGCAGCTTCGGGCAGGGGCACAATGAGCAGTTCTTC.

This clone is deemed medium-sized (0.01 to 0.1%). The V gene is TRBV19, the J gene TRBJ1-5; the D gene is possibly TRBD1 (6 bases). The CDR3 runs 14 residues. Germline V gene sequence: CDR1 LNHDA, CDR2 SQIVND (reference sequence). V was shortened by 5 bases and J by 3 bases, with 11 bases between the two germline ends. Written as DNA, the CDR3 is TGTGCCAGTAGTCTTAGACAGGACAATCAGCCCCAGCATTTT. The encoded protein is CASSLRQDNQPQHF.

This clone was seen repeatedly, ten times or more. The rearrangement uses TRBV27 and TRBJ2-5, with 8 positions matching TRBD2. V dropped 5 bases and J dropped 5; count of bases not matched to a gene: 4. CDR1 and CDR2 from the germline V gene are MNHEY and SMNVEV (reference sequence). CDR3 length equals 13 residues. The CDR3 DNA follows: TGTGCCAGCAGTCTCGGGGGGGGGGAGACCCAGTACTTC. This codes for CASSLGGGETQYF.

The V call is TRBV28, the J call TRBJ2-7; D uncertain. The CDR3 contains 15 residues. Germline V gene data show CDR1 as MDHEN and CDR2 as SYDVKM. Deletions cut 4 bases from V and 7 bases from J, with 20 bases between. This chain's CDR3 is CASSSTEHPPREQYF. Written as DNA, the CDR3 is TGTGCCAGCAGTTCTACCGAACATCCCCCTCGTGAGCAGTACTTC.

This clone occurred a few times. The CDR3 sequence: CASSAAEYNEQFF. The CDR3 region has the DNA TGTGCCAGCAGTGCAGCGGAGTACAATGAGCAGTTCTTC. The chain has TRBV6-4 and TRBJ2-1; D might be TRBD2 (5 bases). This CDR3 is 13 amino acids long. The ends were cut back, 4 bases at V and 4 bases at J, with 8 bases in the middle. Germline V gene lookup returns CDR1 MRHNA and CDR2 SNTAGT.

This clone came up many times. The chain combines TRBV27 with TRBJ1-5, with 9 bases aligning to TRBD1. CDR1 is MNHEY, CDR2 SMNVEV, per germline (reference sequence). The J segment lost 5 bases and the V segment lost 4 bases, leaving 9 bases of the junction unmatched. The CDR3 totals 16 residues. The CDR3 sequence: CASSSGTGLGDQPQHF. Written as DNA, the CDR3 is TGTGCCAGCAGTTCCGGGACAGGGCTGGGGGATCAGCCCCAGCATTTT.

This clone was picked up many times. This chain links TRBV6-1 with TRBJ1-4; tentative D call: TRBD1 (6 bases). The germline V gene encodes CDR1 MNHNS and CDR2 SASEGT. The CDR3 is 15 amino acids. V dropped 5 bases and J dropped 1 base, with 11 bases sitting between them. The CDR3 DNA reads TGTGCCAGCAGTACCCGGGACATAACTAATGAAAAACTGTTTTTT. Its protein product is CASSTRDITNEKLFF.

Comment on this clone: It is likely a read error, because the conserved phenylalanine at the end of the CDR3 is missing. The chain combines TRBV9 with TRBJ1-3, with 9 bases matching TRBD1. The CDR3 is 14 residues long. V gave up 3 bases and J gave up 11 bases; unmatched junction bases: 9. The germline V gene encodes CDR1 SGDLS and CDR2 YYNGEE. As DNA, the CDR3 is TGTGCCAGCAGCGCGCACAGGGGGCGGAACCCCATATATTAT. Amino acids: CASSAHRGRNPIYY.

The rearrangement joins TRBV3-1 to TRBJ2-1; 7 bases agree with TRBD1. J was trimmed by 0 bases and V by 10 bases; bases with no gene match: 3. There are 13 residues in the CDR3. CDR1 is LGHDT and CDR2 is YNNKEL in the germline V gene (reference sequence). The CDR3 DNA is TGTGCCACCCGGGACAGCTCCTACAATGAGCAGTTCTTC. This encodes CATRDSSYNEQFF.

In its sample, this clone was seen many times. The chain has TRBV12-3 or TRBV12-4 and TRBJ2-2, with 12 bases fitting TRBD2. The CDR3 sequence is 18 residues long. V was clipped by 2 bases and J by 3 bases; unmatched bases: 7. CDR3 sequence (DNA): TGTGCCAGCAGTTTAAGTCTAGCGGGGGGGCCATACACCGGGGAGCTGTTTTTT. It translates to CASSLSLAGGPYTGELFF.

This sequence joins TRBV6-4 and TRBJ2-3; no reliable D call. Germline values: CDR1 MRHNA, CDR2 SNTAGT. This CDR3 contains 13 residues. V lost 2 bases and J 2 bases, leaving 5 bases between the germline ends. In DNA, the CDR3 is TGTGCCAGCAGTGACAGTTACACAGATACGCAGTATTTT. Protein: CASSDSYTDTQYF.

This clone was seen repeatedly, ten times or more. The chain's CDR3 is CASSFTSGPYNEQFF. The DNA for the CDR3 is TGCGCCAGCAGCTTCACTAGCGGGCCATACAATGAGCAGTTCTTC. This chain uses TRBV5-1 with TRBJ2-1, with TRBD2 matching over 9 bases. Germline CDR1 reads SGHRS; CDR2 reads YFSETQ. The CDR3 contains 15 residues. V was pared by 2 bases and J by 4 bases, with 4 bases of the junction left unmatched.

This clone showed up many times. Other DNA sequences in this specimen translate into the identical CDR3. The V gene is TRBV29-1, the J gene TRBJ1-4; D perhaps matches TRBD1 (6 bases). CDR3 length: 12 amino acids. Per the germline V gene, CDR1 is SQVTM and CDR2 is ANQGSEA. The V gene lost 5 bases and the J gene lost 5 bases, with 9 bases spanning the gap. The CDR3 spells CSVKGGNEKLFF. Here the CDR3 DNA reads TGCAGCGTTAAGGGGGGCAATGAAAAACTGTTTTTT.

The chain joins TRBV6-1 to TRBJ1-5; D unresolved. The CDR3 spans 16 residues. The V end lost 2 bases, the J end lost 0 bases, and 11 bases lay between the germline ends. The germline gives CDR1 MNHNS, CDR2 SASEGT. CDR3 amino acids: CASSERAFISNQPQHF. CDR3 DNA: TGTGCCAGCAGTGAAAGGGCATTTATTAGCAATCAGCCCCAGCATTTT.

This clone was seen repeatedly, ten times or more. CDR3 sequence: CAWRGGSAIGETQYF. CDR3 bases: TGTGCCTGGAGGGGGGGATCGGCTATCGGGGAGACCCAGTACTTC. The V and J genes are TRBV30 and TRBJ2-5, with D possibly being TRBD2 (6 bases). The CDR3 contains 15 residues. Germline assignment: CDR1 GTSNPN and CDR2 SVGIG (reference sequence). Trimming cost V 3 bases and J 5 bases, with 19 bases left between them.

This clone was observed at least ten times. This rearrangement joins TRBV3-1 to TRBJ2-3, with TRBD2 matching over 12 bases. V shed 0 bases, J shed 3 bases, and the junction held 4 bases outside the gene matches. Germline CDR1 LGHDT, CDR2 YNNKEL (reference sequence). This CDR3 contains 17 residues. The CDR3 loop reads CASSQDLAGGQTDTQYF. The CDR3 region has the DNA TGTGCCAGCAGCCAAGACCTAGCGGGGGGGCAGACAGATACGCAGTATTTT.

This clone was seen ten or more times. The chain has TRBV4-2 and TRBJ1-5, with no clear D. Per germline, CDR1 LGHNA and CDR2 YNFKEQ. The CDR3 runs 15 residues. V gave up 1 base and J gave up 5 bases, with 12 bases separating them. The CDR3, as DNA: TGTGCCAGCAGCCAAGCCCCGTATGGGGATCAGCCCCAGCATTTT. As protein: CASSQAPYGDQPQHF.

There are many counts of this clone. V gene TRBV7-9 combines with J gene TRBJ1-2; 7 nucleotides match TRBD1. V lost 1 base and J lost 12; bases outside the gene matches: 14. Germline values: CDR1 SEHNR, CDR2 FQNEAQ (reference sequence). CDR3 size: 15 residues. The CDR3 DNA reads TGTGCCAGCAGCTTAGGGACAGGTGACGCAACGGTCCACACCTTC. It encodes CASSLGTGDATVHTF.

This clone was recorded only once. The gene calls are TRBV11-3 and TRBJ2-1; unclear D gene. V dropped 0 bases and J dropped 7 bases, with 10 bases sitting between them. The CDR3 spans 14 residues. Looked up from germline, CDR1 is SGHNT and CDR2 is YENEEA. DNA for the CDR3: TGTGCCAGCAGCTTAGATCTGGGGTCTAATGAGCAGTTCTTC. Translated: CASSLDLGSNEQFF. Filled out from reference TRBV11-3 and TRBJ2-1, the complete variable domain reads EAGVVQSPRYKIIEKKQPVAFWCNPISGHNTLYWYLQNLGQGPELLIRYENEEAVDDSQLPKDRFSAERLKGVDSTLKIQPAELGDSAVYLCASSLDLGSNEQFFGPGTRLTVL.

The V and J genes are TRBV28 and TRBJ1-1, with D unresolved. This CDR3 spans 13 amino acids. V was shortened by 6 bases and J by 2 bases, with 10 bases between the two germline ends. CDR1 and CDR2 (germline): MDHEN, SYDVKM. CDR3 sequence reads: CASRAGINTEAFF. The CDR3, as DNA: TGTGCCAGCAGGGCGGGGATAAACACTGAAGCTTTCTTT.

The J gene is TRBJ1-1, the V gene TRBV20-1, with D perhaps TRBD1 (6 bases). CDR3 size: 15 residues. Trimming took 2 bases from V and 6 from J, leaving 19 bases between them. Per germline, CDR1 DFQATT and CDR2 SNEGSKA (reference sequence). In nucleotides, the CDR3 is TGCAGTGCTAGACCGGGGGGGGCCTTCGACGCTGAAGCTTTCTTT. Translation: CSARPGGAFDAEAFF.

CDR3 loop: CASSSQGNWDNQPQHF. The CDR3, as DNA: TGTGCCAGCAGTTCCCAGGGGAATTGGGACAATCAGCCCCAGCATTTT. The chain employs TRBV28 and TRBJ1-5; D is perhaps TRBD1 (6 bases). The CDR3 covers 16 residues. Germline V CDR1 and CDR2: MDHEN, SYDVKM. Trimming cost V 4 bases and J 3 bases, with 16 bases left between them.

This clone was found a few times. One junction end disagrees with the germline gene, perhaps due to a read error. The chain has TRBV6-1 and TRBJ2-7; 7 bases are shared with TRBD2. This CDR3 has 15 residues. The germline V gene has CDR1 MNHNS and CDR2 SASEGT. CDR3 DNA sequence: TGCGTCAGCAGCGGCGGGCTAGCGGCCTACTACGAGCAGTACTTC. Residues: CVSSGGLAAYYEQYF.

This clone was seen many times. The CDR3 sequence is CATRPGDGRADTQYF. The CDR3 DNA is TGTGCCACCCGCCCGGGTGATGGAAGGGCAGATACGCAGTATTTT. This chain joins TRBV24-1 and TRBJ2-3; D uncertain. The CDR3 is made up of 15 amino acids. V was pared by 9 bases and J by 4 bases, with 19 bases between. Per the germline V gene, CDR1 is KGHDR and CDR2 is SFDVKD.

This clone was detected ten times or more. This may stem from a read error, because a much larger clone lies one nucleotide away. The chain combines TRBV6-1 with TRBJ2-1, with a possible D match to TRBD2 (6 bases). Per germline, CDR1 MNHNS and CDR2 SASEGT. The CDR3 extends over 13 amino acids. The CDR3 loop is CASGGLFYNEQLF. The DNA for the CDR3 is TGTGCCAGTGGAGGGCTGTTCTACAATGAGCAGCTCTTC.

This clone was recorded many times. The CDR3 coding sequence is TGTGCCAGCAGTTTAAGGGACAGCCGCACCGGGGAGCTGTTTTTT. Translating it yields CASSLRDSRTGELFF. The chain employs TRBV27 and TRBJ2-2; 7 nucleotides agree with TRBD1. CDR1 and CDR2 from the germline V gene are MNHEY and SMNVEV (reference sequence). The CDR3 spans 15 residues. With V trimmed by 2 bases and J by 4 bases, 4 bases remained unmatched.